One sample yielded the 2 T cell receptor beta chains listed below, sequenced in a study of blood T cells in healthy people across ages. PCR was performed a second time for about 7 to 11 cycles using a sample-barcoded 5' primer and a J-beta primer mix. MiXCR, applied by TCRdb to the 5' RACE reads, yields one record per CDR3 protein. Of roughly 1 million distinct CDR3 sequences listed, around 25% were seen once; the top ten hold 0.65% to 0.95%. This sample also belongs to another study, concerning T cells of mothers and their children.

Sequenced: blood. These receptors all stem from a girl aged 2 to 10 in good health.

The table lists this clonotype with a few counts. The chain carries TRBV10-3 and TRBJ2-5; D unclear. Germline CDR1 and CDR2: ENHRY and SYGVKD. The CDR3 is 16 residues long. Trimming pared 6 bases from V and 0 bases from J, leaving 17 bases between. CDR3 DNA: TGTGCCATCAGAAATCTCTCCAGTTCCAACCAAGAGACCCAGTACTTC. Its translation: CAIRNLSSSNQETQYF.

This clonotype was detected only a few times. The chain employs TRBV27 and TRBJ2-7; weak D call: TRBD2 (5 bases). This CDR3 spans 14 amino acids. Between the trimmed V and J ends, which lost 2 bases and 3 bases, there was a span of 11 bases. Germline V CDR1 and CDR2: MNHEY, SMNVEV (reference sequence). CDR3 sequence: CASSLGGQVYEQYF. The CDR3 bases are TGTGCCAGCAGTTTAGGCGGGCAGGTCTACGAGCAGTACTTC.